This paragraph reports one T cell receptor (beta chain). This CDR3 comprises 15 residues. Per germline, CDR1 SGDLS and CDR2 YYNGEE. The sample comes from a study of T cells expressing NK-cell markers. No DNA is given; TCRdb re-called the 5' RACE reads and lists each CDR3 protein once. Here the sample table reports 550,000 or so distinct CDR3 sequences. The origin of this receptor is a man aged 18 to 30 in good health. Sequencing used blood T cells: a sorted CD56 or NKG2C T cell subset, CD4+ or CD8+ T cells, or bulk PBMC T cells (not recorded which). This chain links TRBV9 with TRBJ2-1. CDR3: CASSATSAFSNEQFF.